The 17 T cell receptor beta chains presented below share a single source sample, sequenced in a study of cytomegalovirus exposure and HLA in healthy donors. The PCR had 60 Vbeta and 13 Jbeta primers. TCRdb's table, derived via immunoSEQ multiplex PCR, lists solely in-frame clones and lacks some. Of about 130,000 clones listed, around three quarters were seen once; the top ten hold about 1.8%. Sequences were obtained from PBMCs. These TCRs come from a woman between 45 and 60 years old in good health and CMV-seronegative.

The V gene is TRBV4-3, the J gene TRBJ2-1; the match to TRBD1 covers 8 bases. CDR3 size: 17 residues. J was trimmed by 1 base and V by 0 bases; bases with no gene match: 5. Germline assignment: CDR1 LGHNA and CDR2 YSLEER. CDR3 sequence (DNA): TGCGCCAGCAGCCAAGAGAGGACAGGGCGGTCCTACAATGAGCAGTTCTTC. It yields the protein CASSQERTGRSYNEQFF.

This chain uses TRBV6-1 with TRBJ1-1; D is unresolved. Germline assignment: CDR1 MNHNS and CDR2 SASEGT. The CDR3 covers 11 residues. V was clipped by 0 bases and J by 7 bases, with 3 bases between them. DNA of the CDR3: TGTGCCAGCAGTGAAGCCCTTGAAGCTTTCTTT. Protein: CASSEALEAFF.

This clone was seen once. V is TRBV29-1 and J is TRBJ1-1, with 7 bases matching TRBD1. The CDR3 length is 14 residues. The V gene's germline CDR1 is SQVTM and CDR2 ANQGSEA. The ends lost 5 bases at V and 0 bases at J; junction bases unmatched: 6. Here the CDR3 DNA reads TGCAGCGTTAATTCGGGACAGCTGAACACTGAAGCTTTCTTT. Amino acids: CSVNSGQLNTEAFF.

The CDR3, as DNA: TGTGCCAGCAGCTTATCTAGCGCCAGCACAGATACGCAGTATTTT. This codes for CASSLSSASTDTQYF. The rearrangement joins TRBV7-2 to TRBJ2-3; D perhaps matches TRBD2 (6 bases). CDR1 is SGHTA, CDR2 FQGNSA, per germline. This CDR3 comprises 15 residues. The V end lost 2 bases, the J end lost 0 bases, and 9 bases lay between the germline ends.

This CDR3 reads CSVERDSDNYGYTF. CDR3 nucleotide sequence: TGCAGCGTTGAAAGGGACAGCGATAACTATGGCTACACCTTC. The V call is TRBV29-1, the J call TRBJ1-2, with 7 nucleotides matching TRBD1. The CDR3 contains 14 residues. V dropped 2 bases and J dropped 1; count of bases not matched to a gene: 4. CDR1 and CDR2 (germline): SQVTM, ANQGSEA. The whole variable domain, remainder taken from reference TRBV29-1 and TRBJ1-2, is SAVISQKPSRDICQRGTSLTIQCQVDSQVTMMFWYRQQPGQSLTLIATANQGSEATYESGFVIDKFPISRPNLTFSTLTVSNMSPEDSSIYLCSVERDSDNYGYTFGSGTRLTVV.

This sequence joins TRBV2 and TRBJ2-1, with TRBD2 identical over 9 bases. Germline loops: CDR1 SNHLY, CDR2 FYNNEI. CDR3 length: 14 amino acids. With 3 bases clipped from V and 6 bases from J, the junction kept 3 bases outside the gene matches. In DNA form, the CDR3 reads TGTGCCAGCAGTGACGGACTAGCGTTCAATGAGCAGTTCTTC. This gives the protein CASSDGLAFNEQFF. The whole variable domain, remainder taken from reference TRBV2 and TRBJ2-1, is EPEVTQTPSHQVTQMGQEVILRCVPISNHLYFYWYRQILGQKVEFLVSFYNNEISEKSEIFDDQFSVERPDGSNFTLKIRSTKLEDSAMYFCASSDGLAFNEQFFGPGTRLTVL.

The CDR3 region is CATSRDNRGPETQYF. The CDR3 region has the DNA TGTGCCACCAGCAGAGATAACAGGGGGCCAGAGACCCAGTACTTC. V gene TRBV15 combines with J gene TRBJ2-5; 9 bases match TRBD1. Germline CDR1 reads LNHNV; CDR2 reads YYDKDF (reference sequence). The CDR3 has 15 residues. After removal of 0 bases from V and 4 bases from J, the junction contained 3 bases not matched to a gene.

The chain couples TRBV7-8 to TRBJ2-5; no reliable D call. CDR1 and CDR2 (germline): SGHVS, FQNEAQ. The V gene lost 4 bases and the J gene lost 1 base, with 4 bases spanning the gap. The CDR3 length is 12 residues. CDR3 coding DNA: TGTGCCAGCAGCTCCATCCAAGAGACCCAGTACTTC. Translating gives CASSSIQETQYF.

This clone was recorded once. The chain couples TRBV9 to TRBJ2-7; the match to TRBD2 covers 10 bases. Germline V gene lookup returns CDR1 SGDLS and CDR2 YYNGEE. V shed 0 bases and J 6 bases; nucleotides not matched to a gene: 9. This CDR3 is 16 amino acids long. Here the CDR3 DNA reads TGTGCCAGCAGCGTAGAAGGGCTAGCGGGAGAAGGCGAGCAGTACTTC. Its protein product is CASSVEGLAGEGEQYF.

This clone has only one observation. The chain has TRBV6-5 and TRBJ2-7, with 9 bases fitting TRBD1. Per germline, CDR1 MNHEY and CDR2 SVGAGI. With 9 bases clipped from V and 5 bases from J, the junction kept 2 bases outside the gene matches. This CDR3 is built from 11 residues. The DNA of the CDR3 is TGTGCCAGTGGACAGGGGAACGAGCAGTACGTC. It is translated as CASGQGNEQYV.

The chain carries TRBV27 and TRBJ1-2; 9 nucleotides match TRBD1. This CDR3 region has 14 residues. Germline V gives CDR1 MNHEY, CDR2 SMNVEV (reference sequence). V was clipped by 6 bases and J by 2 bases; unmatched bases: 4. The CDR3: CASRPQGANYGYTF. CDR3 coding DNA: TGTGCCAGCAGACCACAGGGGGCGAACTATGGCTACACCTTC.

This clone was found a few times. The chain carries TRBV30 and TRBJ1-6, with TRBD1 matching 7 bases. Germline loops: CDR1 GTSNPN, CDR2 SVGIG (reference sequence). The CDR3 is 15 residues long. The V segment lost 3 bases and the J segment 3 bases; nucleotides outside the gene matches: 5. CDR3 in amino acids: CAWSFRDSYNSPLHF. As DNA, the CDR3 is TGTGCCTGGAGCTTCCGGGACAGCTATAATTCACCCCTCCACTTT.

The chain carries TRBV28 and TRBJ2-3, with 8 positions matching TRBD2. Germline-derived CDR1 and CDR2 are MDHEN and SYDVKM. The CDR3 contains 15 residues. Germline trimming cut 5 bases from V and 4 bases from J; bases unmatched to any gene: 8. The CDR3 sequence: CASSTLAGTADTQYF. The CDR3 DNA is TGTGCCAGCAGTACCCTAGCGGGCACGGCAGATACGCAGTATTTT.

The CDR3 sequence: CATSREWGLATYNEQFF. In DNA, the CDR3 is TGTGCCACCAGCAGAGAGTGGGGACTAGCAACCTACAATGAGCAGTTCTTC. The chain links TRBV15 to TRBJ2-1, with TRBD2 matching over 9 bases. After removal of 0 bases from V and 2 bases from J, the junction contained 5 bases not matched to a gene. The CDR3 length is 17 residues. CDR1 and CDR2 from the germline V gene are LNHNV and YYDKDF (reference sequence).

V gene TRBV15 combines with J gene TRBJ2-6; D call uncertain. Between the trimmed V and J ends, which lost 1 base and 2 bases, there was a span of 6 bases. CDR3 length: 15 amino acids. Germline V gene sequence: CDR1 LNHNV, CDR2 YYDKDF (reference sequence). The CDR3 loop is CATSRAFPGANVLTF. The CDR3 nucleotides read TGTGCCACCAGCAGAGCCTTCCCTGGGGCCAACGTCCTGACTTTC.

The chain links TRBV9 to TRBJ2-1; 10 bases are shared with TRBD2. After removal of 2 bases from V and 6 bases from J, the junction contained 11 bases not matched to a gene. The CDR3 spans 17 residues. The germline V gene has CDR1 SGDLS and CDR2 YYNGEE. Written as DNA, the CDR3 is TGTGCCAGCAGCGTTCTAGCGGGGGAGAATCTCTTCAATGAGCAGTTCTTC. Translating gives CASSVLAGENLFNEQFF.

The chain recombines TRBV28 with TRBJ1-2; D is perhaps TRBD1 (6 bases). This CDR3 comprises 16 residues. Germline V gene data show CDR1 as MDHEN and CDR2 as SYDVKM. The ends were cut back, 4 bases at V and 11 bases at J, with 26 bases in the middle. CDR3 in DNA: TGTGCCAGCAGTTCTGATCCGGGGGCCCCTCGGGGGGAGTACACCTTC. Translation: CASSSDPGAPRGEYTF.